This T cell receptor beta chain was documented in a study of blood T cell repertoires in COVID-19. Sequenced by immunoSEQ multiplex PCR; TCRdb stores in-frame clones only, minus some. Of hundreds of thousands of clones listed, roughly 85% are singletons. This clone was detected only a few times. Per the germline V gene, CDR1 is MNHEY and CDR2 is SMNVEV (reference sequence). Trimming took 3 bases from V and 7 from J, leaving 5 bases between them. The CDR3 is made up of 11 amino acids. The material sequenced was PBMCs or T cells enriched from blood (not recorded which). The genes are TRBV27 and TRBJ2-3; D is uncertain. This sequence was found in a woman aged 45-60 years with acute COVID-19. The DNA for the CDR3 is TGTGCCAGCAGTTTTGGCTATACGCAGTATTTT. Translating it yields CASSFGYTQYF.